The 19 T cell receptor beta chains below were found in one sample sequenced in a study of cytomegalovirus exposure and HLA in healthy donors. Vbeta (60) and Jbeta (13) primers were used in the PCR. Sequencing was performed with immunoSEQ multiplex PCR; in TCRdb, only in-frame clones are kept and a portion is missing. The sample includes 110,000 to 150,000 clones, approximately 80% of them seen just once. The sample taken for sequencing was PBMCs. These receptors all stem from a male donor in good health and CMV-seropositive.

The CDR3 loop reads CASSVRLATYNEQFF. The DNA for the CDR3 is TGTGCCAGCAGCGTACGATTAGCGACCTACAATGAGCAGTTCTTC. This chain connects TRBV9 to TRBJ2-1, with D tentatively TRBD2 (5 bases). Germline CDR1 reads SGDLS; CDR2 reads YYNGEE. Trimming pared 1 base from V and 2 bases from J, leaving 10 bases between. The CDR3 extends over 15 amino acids.

This clone turned up a few times. The chain recombines TRBV6-5 with TRBJ2-1; D may be TRBD2 (5 bases). From germline, CDR1 is MNHEY and CDR2 SVGAGI. The V and J ends lost 7 bases and 7 bases respectively, with 8 bases between them. The CDR3 extends over 11 amino acids. The CDR3 DNA follows: TGTGCCAGCATACTAGGGAATGAGCAGTTCTTC. Translating gives CASILGNEQFF.

This clone was found once. V usage is TRBV5-6 and J usage is TRBJ1-3; no firm D call. V gave up 4 bases and J gave up 0 bases, with 5 bases separating them. Germline CDR1 and CDR2: SGHDT and YYEEEE. This CDR3 has 13 residues. The DNA for the CDR3 is TGTGCCAGCAGCCCCGGCTCTGGAAACACCATATATTTT. Translated: CASSPGSGNTIYF.

The chain uses TRBV6-5 and TRBJ2-7; 9 bases line up with TRBD1. The V segment lost 5 bases and the J segment 3 bases; nucleotides outside the gene matches: 5. There are 14 residues in the CDR3. Germline CDR1 is MNHEY and CDR2 is SVGAGI. CDR3 sequence: CASSIGTGNYEQYF. CDR3 sequence (DNA): TGTGCCAGCAGTATCGGGACAGGGAACTACGAGCAGTACTTC.

The chain couples TRBV7-2 to TRBJ2-1; 9 bases are a match to TRBD1. CDR1 and CDR2 (germline): SGHTA, FQGNSA. With V trimmed by 2 bases and J by 2 bases, 10 bases remained unmatched. CDR3 length equals 18 residues. The CDR3 here is CASSLIISGTGPYNEQFF. In nucleotides, the CDR3 is TGTGCCAGCAGCTTAATCATTTCCGGGACAGGGCCCTACAATGAGCAGTTCTTC.

The V call is TRBV7-8, the J call TRBJ2-7; 10 positions agree with TRBD1. Germline CDR1 reads SGHVS; CDR2 reads FQNEAQ. The CDR3 covers 15 residues. Trimming removed 5 bases from V and 5 bases from J; junction bases left unmatched: 9. CDR3 protein: CASSTGQGFIHEQYF. CDR3 coding DNA: TGTGCCAGCAGCACGGGACAGGGGTTTATCCACGAGCAGTACTTC.

The J gene is TRBJ2-1, the V gene TRBV11-2; perhaps TRBD2 as D (5 bases). Germline CDR1 reads SGHAT; CDR2 reads FQNNGV. There are 17 residues in the CDR3. The ends were cut back, 1 base at V and 2 bases at J, with 15 bases in the middle. The CDR3 nucleotides are TGTGCCAGCAGCTTAGCCCCCCGCGGCGGGCCCTACAATGAGCAGTTCTTC. This codes for CASSLAPRGGPYNEQFF.

In its sample, this clone was seen a few times. The rearrangement uses TRBV6-5 and TRBJ2-7; 8 bases agree with TRBD1. The CDR3 totals 14 residues. The junction had 12 bases not matched to a gene; V was cut back by 5 bases and J by 9 bases. The V gene's germline CDR1 is MNHEY and CDR2 SVGAGI. The CDR3 nucleotides are TGTGCCAGCAGTCCGGGCAGGGGGCCTCTAGGGCAGTACTTC. Protein sequence: CASSPGRGPLGQYF.

The chain links TRBV19 to TRBJ2-5; the match to TRBD2 covers 12 bases. The V and J ends lost 5 bases and 4 bases, in that order; junction bases with no gene match: 5. Germline V gene sequence: CDR1 LNHDA, CDR2 SQIVND (reference sequence). CDR3 length: 15 amino acids. The CDR3 DNA follows: TGTGCCAGTAGTTCTAGCGGGGGGGCGTCAGAGACCCAGTACTTC. Protein: CASSSSGGASETQYF.

A single count supports this clone. CDR3: CASSLGHSSSYNEQFF. For the CDR3, the DNA is TGTGCCAGCAGTTTAGGACACTCGAGCTCCTACAATGAGCAGTTCTTC. The rearrangement joins TRBV28 to TRBJ2-1; D possibly corresponds to TRBD1 (5 bases). The CDR3 extends over 16 amino acids. Looked up from germline, CDR1 is MDHEN and CDR2 is SYDVKM. Trimming took 2 bases from V and 0 from J, leaving 11 bases between them.

J is TRBJ2-5 and V is TRBV5-8; D is perhaps TRBD1 (5 bases). V was clipped by 1 base and J by 2 bases, with 24 bases between them. This CDR3 has 19 amino acids. CDR1 is SGHTS and CDR2 is YDEGEE in the germline V gene. CDR3 residues: CASSLFPLGPETPQETQYF. The CDR3 DNA reads TGTGCCAGCAGCTTGTTTCCTTTGGGGCCCGAGACCCCACAAGAGACCCAGTACTTC.

This sequence joins TRBV28 and TRBJ1-2; tentatively, D is TRBD1 (6 bases). The germline V and J ends were trimmed by 7 bases and 8 bases, with 17 bases remaining between them. The CDR3 length is 13 residues. Germline V gene data show CDR1 as MDHEN and CDR2 as SYDVKM. The CDR3 nucleotides are TGTGCCAGCAACCAGGGGACCCCTCCCGGCTACACCTTC. Protein sequence: CASNQGTPPGYTF.

As for this clone: Other DNA sequences of this sample code for an identical CDR3. The V gene is TRBV27, the J gene TRBJ2-1, with 11 bases fitting TRBD2. V was pared by 2 bases and J by 4 bases, with 1 base of the junction left unmatched. From germline, CDR1 is MNHEY and CDR2 SMNVEV (reference sequence). This CDR3 comprises 15 residues. The CDR3 region is CASSLGTSGYNEQFF. The CDR3 DNA follows: TGTGCCAGCAGTTTAGGGACTAGCGGTTACAATGAGCAGTTCTTC.

Comment on this clone: Within the sample, other DNA sequences also encode this same CDR3. The chain employs TRBV7-2 and TRBJ1-5; TRBD1 aligns across 7 bases. V shed 6 bases and J 2 bases; nucleotides not matched to a gene: 4. This CDR3 spans 14 amino acids. Germline V gene data show CDR1 as SGHTA and CDR2 as FQGNSA. The CDR3 DNA sequence: TGTGCCAGCAGTCCTACAGGGGGCAATCAGCCCCAGCATTTT. Amino acid sequence: CASSPTGGNQPQHF. The variable domain in full, completed from reference TRBV7-2 and TRBJ1-5, reads GAGVSQSPSNKVTEKGKDVELRCDPISGHTALYWYRQSLGQGLEFLIYFQGNSAPDKSGLPSDRFSAERTGGSVSTLTIQRTQQEDSAVYLCASSPTGGNQPQHFGDGTRLSIL.

A note on this clone: An end of the junction does not agree with germline; a read error may underlie this. The rearrangement joins TRBV7-7 to TRBJ2-1; the match to TRBD2 covers 12 bases. The CDR3 has 15 residues. The germline V gene encodes CDR1 SSHAT and CDR2 FNYEAQ (reference sequence). The CDR3 spells CASSEGLAGHNEQFF. In DNA form, the CDR3 reads TGTGCTAGCAGCGAGGGACTAGCGGGCCACAATGAGCAGTTCTTC. Together with reference TRBV7-7 and TRBJ2-1, the CDR3 gives the full variable domain: GAGVSQSPRYKVTKRGQDVTLRCDPISSHATLYWYQQALGQGPEFLTYFNYEAQPDKSGLPSDRFSAERPEGSISTLTIQRTEQRDSAMYRCASSEGLAGHNEQFFGPGTRLTVL.

This rearrangement joins TRBV30 to TRBJ2-1; 9 bases are a match to TRBD2. The CDR3 is made up of 14 amino acids. Germline V CDR1 and CDR2: GTSNPN, SVGIG (reference sequence). V was clipped by 0 bases and J by 5 bases; unmatched bases: 2. The DNA of the CDR3 is TGTGCCTGGAGTGTATTAGCGGGGGACAATGAGCAGTTCTTC. This gives the protein CAWSVLAGDNEQFF.

The genes are TRBV19 and TRBJ2-2; D ambiguous. This CDR3 is 13 amino acids long. The germline V and J ends were trimmed by 1 base and 3 bases, with 3 bases remaining between them. Germline CDR1 and CDR2: LNHDA and SQIVND (reference sequence). CDR3 bases: TGTGCCAGTAGTATAGGGCACACCGGGGAGCTGTTTTTT. Protein sequence: CASSIGHTGELFF.

The chain is built from TRBV18 and TRBJ2-5; possible D gene TRBD1, 5 bases. The CDR3 runs 13 residues. Trimming left V 5 bases short and J 5 bases short, with 12 bases between. The V gene's germline CDR1 is KGHSH and CDR2 LQKENI. The CDR3: CASSLQAAETQYF. The CDR3 bases are TGTGCCAGCTCATTACAGGCCGCGGAGACCCAGTACTTC.

The table lists this clone with a few counts. The chain joins TRBV7-8 to TRBJ2-7, with TRBD1 identical over 9 bases. J was trimmed by 5 bases and V by 7 bases; bases with no gene match: 9. Germline V gene sequence: CDR1 SGHVS, CDR2 FQNEAQ. CDR3 length: 14 residues. CDR3 protein: CASTLRGQGNEQYF. The CDR3 DNA is TGTGCCAGCACCCTTCGGGGACAGGGTAACGAGCAGTACTTC.